These 27 T cell receptor beta chains originate from one sample sequenced in a study of blood T cells in healthy people across ages. A second PCR of roughly 7 to 11 cycles used a sample-barcoded 5' primer and a J-beta primer mix. TCRdb used MiXCR to reprocess the 5' RACE reads, holding one entry per CDR3 protein. The table lists about a million distinct CDR3 sequences, approximately 50% of them singletons. Sequenced input: blood. All receptors come from a woman in her sixties in good health.

This clonotype was found a few times. The chain is built from TRBV18 and TRBJ2-1, with TRBD2 matching 7 bases. The ends lost 0 bases at V and 3 bases at J; junction bases unmatched: 8. Germline V gene data show CDR1 as KGHSH and CDR2 as LQKENI. The CDR3 has 17 amino acids. The CDR3 nucleotides read TGTGCCAGCTCACCACCATACTGGGAGGGTGACTACAATGAGCAGTTCTTC. It is translated as CASSPPYWEGDYNEQFF.

The V and J genes are TRBV6-6 and TRBJ2-5, with 7 bases lining up with TRBD2. The closer fit of TRBJ2-7 to the DNA end suggests the J call may be wrong. Germline CDR1 is MNHNY and CDR2 is SVGAGI (reference sequence). The CDR3 is made up of 16 amino acids. The CDR3 sequence: CASSAKTGTIIYEQYF. The CDR3 DNA reads TGTGCCAGCAGTGCGAAGACCGGGACTATCATCTACGAGCAGTACTTC.

The chain combines TRBV20-1 with TRBJ2-5; 8 bases align to TRBD2. This CDR3 has 14 amino acids. The germline V gene encodes CDR1 DFQATT and CDR2 SNEGSKA (reference sequence). Germline trimming cut 4 bases from V and 1 base from J; bases unmatched to any gene: 5. CDR3 region: CSATSGGIQETQYF. In DNA form, the CDR3 reads TGCAGTGCTACGTCGGGAGGGATCCAAGAGACCCAGTACTTC.

This chain connects TRBV7-2 to TRBJ1-6, with 7 bases matching TRBD1. The CDR3 is 16 amino acids. Germline CDR1 SGHTA, CDR2 FQGNSA. Unmatched junction bases numbered 11, after V lost 5 bases and J lost 7 bases. CDR3 protein: CASSTRAGTANSPLHF. The CDR3 DNA is TGTGCCAGCAGCACACGGGCCGGGACAGCAAATTCACCCCTCCACTTT.

The gene calls are TRBV29-1 and TRBJ2-7; 7 bases map to TRBD1. The J segment lost 4 bases and the V segment lost 4 bases, leaving 7 bases of the junction unmatched. CDR1 and CDR2 (germline): SQVTM, ANQGSEA. The CDR3 runs to 13 residues. CDR3 DNA: TGCAGCGTTGCCGGGACAGACCCTTACGAGCAGTACTTC. Its translation is CSVAGTDPYEQYF.

Written as DNA, the CDR3 is TGTGCCAGCAGCCCTGACGACCAGCGGACCCAGTACTTC. Its translation: CASSPDDQRTQYF. The chain employs TRBV7-6 and TRBJ2-5; D call uncertain. Germline CDR1 SGHVS, CDR2 FNYEAQ. The CDR3 totals 13 residues. Trimming shortened V by 5 bases and J by 7 bases, and 14 bases separated the two germline ends.

Only a few counts were recorded for this clonotype. The genes are TRBV6-1 and TRBJ1-2; no clear D gene. This CDR3 has 16 amino acids. In germline, CDR1 is MNHNS, CDR2 SASEGT. V gave up 2 bases and J gave up 3 bases, with 16 bases separating them. The CDR3 sequence is CASSEREGRGYYGYTF. The CDR3 DNA reads as TGTGCCAGCAGTGAAAGGGAGGGTAGAGGGTACTATGGCTACACCTTC.

This clonotype was picked up many times. The chain is built from TRBV28 and TRBJ2-6; D unresolved. CDR1 is MDHEN, CDR2 SYDVKM, per germline. The V end lost 6 bases, the J end lost 3 bases, and 9 bases lay between the germline ends. The CDR3 runs 14 residues. The CDR3 loop is CASSPPDGANVLTF. The CDR3 coding sequence is TGTGCCAGCAGCCCACCGGATGGGGCCAACGTCCTGACTTTC.

The gene calls are TRBV20-1 and TRBJ2-7; perhaps D is TRBD1 or TRBD2 (5 bases each). CDR3 length: 15 residues. V was pared by 5 bases and J by 4 bases, with 21 bases between. The germline V gene has CDR1 DFQATT and CDR2 SNEGSKA (reference sequence). Written as DNA, the CDR3 is TGCAGTGCTCCCGGGGCCTTGTGGGTGGTATACGAGCAGTACTTC. Translated: CSAPGALWVVYEQYF.

The chain combines TRBV6-6 with TRBJ1-1; D might be TRBD1 (5 bases). Germline V CDR1 and CDR2: MNHNY, SVGAGI (reference sequence). This CDR3 spans 17 amino acids. Between the trimmed V and J ends, which lost 0 bases and 6 bases, there was a span of 20 bases. The CDR3 bases are TGTGCCAGCAGTTACTCCCCTTACGACGGGACGGGCGCTGAAGCTTTCTTT. Its protein is CASSYSPYDGTGAEAFF.

The rearrangement uses TRBV7-8 and TRBJ1-1, with 7 positions matching TRBD1. The CDR3 is 16 amino acids. The germline V gene has CDR1 SGHVS and CDR2 FQNEAQ. After removal of 7 bases from V and 3 bases from J, the junction contained 14 bases not matched to a gene. CDR3 nucleotide sequence: TGTGCCAGCACTCCGGGGCGACAGGGATCCTACACTGAAGCTTTCTTT. The encoded protein is CASTPGRQGSYTEAFF.

The chain is built from TRBV6-6 and TRBJ2-1; a weak D match, TRBD1 (6 bases). Germline CDR1 reads MNHNY; CDR2 reads SVGAGI (reference sequence). V lost 5 bases and J 8 bases, leaving 16 bases between the germline ends. CDR3 length: 14 residues. This CDR3 reads CASSLKTGIDEQFF. CDR3 coding DNA: TGTGCCAGCAGTCTCAAAACAGGGATCGATGAGCAGTTCTTC.

The V and J genes are TRBV20-1 and TRBJ2-5, with 7 bases matching TRBD2. Germline lookup yields CDR1 DFQATT and CDR2 SNEGSKA (reference sequence). The CDR3 consists of 13 residues. Unmatched junction bases numbered 12, after V lost 3 bases and J lost 11 bases. In nucleotides, the CDR3 is TGCAGTGCTAGCGGGAGGAAGGGCCATGAGCAGTACTTC. Residues: CSASGRKGHEQYF.

This clonotype was detected only a few times. J is TRBJ2-7 and V is TRBV7-2; 9 bases fit TRBD1. The J call may be faulty, since TRBJ2-5 better matches the DNA end. The CDR3 covers 16 residues. Germline lookup yields CDR1 SGHTA and CDR2 FQGNSA. The CDR3 bases are TGTGCCAGCAGCTTAGCCTGGGGACAGGGCTCCGAGACCCAGTACTTC. It translates to CASSLAWGQGSETQYF.

This clonotype has only a few counts. V and J are TRBV14 and TRBJ2-1; D gene ambiguous. From germline, CDR1 is SGHDN and CDR2 FVKESK. The CDR3 spans 16 residues. The V and J ends lost 1 base and 2 bases respectively, with 12 bases between them. The CDR3 is CASSQVRLKTYNEQFF. The CDR3 DNA sequence: TGTGCCAGCAGCCAAGTGCGGTTGAAAACCTACAATGAGCAGTTCTTC.

This clonotype has just a few counts. The gene calls are TRBV29-1 and TRBJ2-1, with TRBD2 matching 7 bases. Germline values: CDR1 SQVTM, CDR2 ANQGSEA. The CDR3 extends over 15 amino acids. J was trimmed by 4 bases and V by 2 bases; bases with no gene match: 8. CDR3 coding DNA: TGCAGCGTTGAAAGGCTCGCTAGCGGTTACAATGAGCAGTTCTTC. Translating it yields CSVERLASGYNEQFF.

This clonotype was seen a handful of times. This chain links TRBV5-8 with TRBJ2-7; 9 nucleotides line up with TRBD2. The germline V gene encodes CDR1 SGHTS and CDR2 YDEGEE. There are 17 residues in the CDR3. Trimming removed 0 bases from V and 3 bases from J; junction bases left unmatched: 10. The CDR3 DNA sequence: TGTGCCAGCAGCTTGGCCTACGGAATAGCGGGAGTCTACGAGCAGTACTTC. Encoded protein: CASSLAYGIAGVYEQYF.

This clonotype was counted between two and nine times. The chain joins TRBV20-1 to TRBJ1-4; tentative D call: TRBD1 (5 bases). Germline V gene lookup returns CDR1 DFQATT and CDR2 SNEGSKA (reference sequence). V gave up 6 bases and J gave up 7 bases, with 15 bases separating them. The CDR3 extends over 13 amino acids. The CDR3 is CSAPRGVGEKLFF. CDR3 DNA sequence: TGCAGTGCCCCACGGGGGGTTGGTGAAAAACTGTTTTTT.

The chain recombines TRBV28 with TRBJ1-2; D is perhaps TRBD1 (5 bases). The V end was cut by 4 bases, the J end by 4 bases, with 13 bases between. The CDR3 consists of 14 residues. Germline lookup yields CDR1 MDHEN and CDR2 SYDVKM. The CDR3 spells CASSSMTEAYGYTF. The CDR3 DNA reads TGTGCCAGCAGTTCCATGACAGAAGCCTATGGCTACACCTTC.

This clonotype was seen only a few times. This CDR3 reads CASSDRATGSLYEQYF. The DNA for the CDR3 is TGTGCCAGCAGTGATCGAGCGACCGGAAGCCTCTACGAGCAGTACTTC. The chain uses TRBV2 and TRBJ2-7; D gene uncertain. Germline V gene data show CDR1 as SNHLY and CDR2 as FYNNEI. This CDR3 spans 16 amino acids. V was clipped by 3 bases and J by 3 bases, with 18 bases between them.

For the CDR3, the DNA is TGCAGTGCTAATCAACTGTACAATGAGCAGTTCTTC. Protein sequence: CSANQLYNEQFF. The rearrangement joins TRBV20-1 to TRBJ2-1; D gene unclear. CDR3 length: 12 residues. CDR1 is DFQATT, CDR2 SNEGSKA, per germline (reference sequence). Trimming took off 4 bases at V and 4 bases at J, with 8 bases between the two ends.

This CDR3 reads CATSIRRPPREETQYF. CDR3 in DNA: TGTGCCACCAGCATCAGGAGACCCCCAAGGGAAGAGACCCAGTACTTC. The genes are TRBV15 and TRBJ2-5; D is unclear. Germline V gene data show CDR1 as LNHNV and CDR2 as YYDKDF (reference sequence). CDR3 length equals 16 residues. The V gene lost 4 bases and the J gene lost 3 bases, with 18 bases spanning the gap.

This chain joins TRBV6-6 and TRBJ1-6, with TRBD1 matching 7 bases. V trimming: 8 bases; J trimming: 7 bases; junction bases outside the gene matches: 11. This CDR3 has 15 amino acids. CDR1 MNHNY and CDR2 SVGAGI come from the germline V gene (reference sequence). The CDR3 reads CASQSTQGINSPLHF. DNA of the CDR3: TGTGCCAGCCAGTCCACACAGGGGATAAATTCACCCCTCCACTTT.

This chain connects TRBV12-3 or TRBV12-4 to TRBJ1-2; TRBD1 aligns across 7 bases. V shed 5 bases and J 7 bases; nucleotides not matched to a gene: 7. The CDR3 covers 13 residues. This chain's CDR3 is CASSPTTGTGYTF. The CDR3 nucleotides are TGTGCCAGCAGTCCGACGACAGGGACTGGCTACACCTTC.

This clonotype was counted a few times. This chain links TRBV5-1 with TRBJ2-1; TRBD2 agrees at 12 bases. Trimming took 4 bases from V and 7 from J; bases not matched to a gene: 3. CDR3 length: 14 amino acids. Looked up from germline, CDR1 is SGHRS and CDR2 is YFSETQ. CDR3 region: CASSPTSGSNEQFF. In nucleotides, the CDR3 is TGCGCCAGCAGCCCGACTAGCGGGAGTAATGAGCAGTTCTTC.

This sequence joins TRBV28 and TRBJ2-3; the D gene could be TRBD1 or TRBD2 (5 bases each). The V and J ends lost 2 bases and 11 bases respectively, with 20 bases between them. This CDR3 is 15 amino acids long. Germline lookup yields CDR1 MDHEN and CDR2 SYDVKM. CDR3 sequence: CASSLAGRSPGGQYF. CDR3 nucleotide sequence: TGTGCCAGCAGTTTAGCGGGCAGGAGCCCTGGGGGGCAGTATTTT. The full variable domain, its missing parts supplied by reference TRBV28 and TRBJ2-3, is DVKVTQSSRYLVKRTGEKVFLECVQDMDHENMFWYRQDPGLGLRLIYFSYDVKMKEKGDIPEGYSVSREKKERFSLILESASTNQTSMYLCASSLAGRSPGGQYFGPGTRLTVL.

The chain recombines TRBV27 with TRBJ1-2, with unresolved D. V was clipped by 6 bases and J by 2 bases, with 16 bases between them. The CDR3 consists of 15 residues. CDR1 and CDR2 (germline): MNHEY, SMNVEV (reference sequence). CDR3 nucleotides: TGTGCCAGCAGACGGACCCGCAGCGCCAACTATGGCTACACCTTC. Protein: CASRRTRSANYGYTF.